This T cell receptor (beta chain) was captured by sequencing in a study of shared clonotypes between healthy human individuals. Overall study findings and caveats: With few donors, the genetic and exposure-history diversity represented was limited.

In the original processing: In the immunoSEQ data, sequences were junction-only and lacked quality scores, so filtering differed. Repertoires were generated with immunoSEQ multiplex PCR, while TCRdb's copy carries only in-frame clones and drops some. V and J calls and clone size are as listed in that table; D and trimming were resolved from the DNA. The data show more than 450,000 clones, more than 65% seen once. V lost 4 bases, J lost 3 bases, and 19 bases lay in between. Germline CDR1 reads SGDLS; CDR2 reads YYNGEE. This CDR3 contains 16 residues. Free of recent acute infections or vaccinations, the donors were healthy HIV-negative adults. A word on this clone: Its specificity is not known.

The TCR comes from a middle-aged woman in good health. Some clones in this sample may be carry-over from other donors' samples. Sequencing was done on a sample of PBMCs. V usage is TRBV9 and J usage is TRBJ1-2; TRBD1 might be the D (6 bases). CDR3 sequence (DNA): TGTGCCAGCAGCCCACGGACAGTTCCACGGGACTATGGCTACACCTTC. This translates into CASSPRTVPRDYGYTF.